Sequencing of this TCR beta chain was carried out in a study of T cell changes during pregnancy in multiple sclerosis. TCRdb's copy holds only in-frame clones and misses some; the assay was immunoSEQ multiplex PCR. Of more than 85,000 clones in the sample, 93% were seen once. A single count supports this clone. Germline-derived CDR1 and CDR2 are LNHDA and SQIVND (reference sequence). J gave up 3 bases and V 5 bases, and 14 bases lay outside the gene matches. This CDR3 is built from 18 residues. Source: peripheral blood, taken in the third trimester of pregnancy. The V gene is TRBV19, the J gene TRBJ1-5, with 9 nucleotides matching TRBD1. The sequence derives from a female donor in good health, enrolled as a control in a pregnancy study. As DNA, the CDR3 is TGTGCCAGTAGTGTGGGTATGGGACAGGGCACATACAATCAGCCCCAGCATTTT. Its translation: CASSVGMGQGTYNQPQHF.